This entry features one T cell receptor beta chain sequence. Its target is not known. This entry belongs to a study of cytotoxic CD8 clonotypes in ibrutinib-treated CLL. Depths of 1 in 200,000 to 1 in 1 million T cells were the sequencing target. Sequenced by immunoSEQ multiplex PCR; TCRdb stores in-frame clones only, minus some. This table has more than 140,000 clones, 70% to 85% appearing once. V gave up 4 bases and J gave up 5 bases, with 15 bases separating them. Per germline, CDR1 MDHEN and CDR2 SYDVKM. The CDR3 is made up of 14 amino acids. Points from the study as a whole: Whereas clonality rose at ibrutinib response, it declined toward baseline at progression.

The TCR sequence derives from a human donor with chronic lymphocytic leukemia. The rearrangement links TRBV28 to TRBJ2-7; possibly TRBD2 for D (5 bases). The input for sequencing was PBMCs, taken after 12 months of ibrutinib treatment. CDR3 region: CASSYFSEVNEQYF. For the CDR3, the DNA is TGTGCCAGCAGTTACTTCTCGGAGGTTAACGAGCAGTACTTC.